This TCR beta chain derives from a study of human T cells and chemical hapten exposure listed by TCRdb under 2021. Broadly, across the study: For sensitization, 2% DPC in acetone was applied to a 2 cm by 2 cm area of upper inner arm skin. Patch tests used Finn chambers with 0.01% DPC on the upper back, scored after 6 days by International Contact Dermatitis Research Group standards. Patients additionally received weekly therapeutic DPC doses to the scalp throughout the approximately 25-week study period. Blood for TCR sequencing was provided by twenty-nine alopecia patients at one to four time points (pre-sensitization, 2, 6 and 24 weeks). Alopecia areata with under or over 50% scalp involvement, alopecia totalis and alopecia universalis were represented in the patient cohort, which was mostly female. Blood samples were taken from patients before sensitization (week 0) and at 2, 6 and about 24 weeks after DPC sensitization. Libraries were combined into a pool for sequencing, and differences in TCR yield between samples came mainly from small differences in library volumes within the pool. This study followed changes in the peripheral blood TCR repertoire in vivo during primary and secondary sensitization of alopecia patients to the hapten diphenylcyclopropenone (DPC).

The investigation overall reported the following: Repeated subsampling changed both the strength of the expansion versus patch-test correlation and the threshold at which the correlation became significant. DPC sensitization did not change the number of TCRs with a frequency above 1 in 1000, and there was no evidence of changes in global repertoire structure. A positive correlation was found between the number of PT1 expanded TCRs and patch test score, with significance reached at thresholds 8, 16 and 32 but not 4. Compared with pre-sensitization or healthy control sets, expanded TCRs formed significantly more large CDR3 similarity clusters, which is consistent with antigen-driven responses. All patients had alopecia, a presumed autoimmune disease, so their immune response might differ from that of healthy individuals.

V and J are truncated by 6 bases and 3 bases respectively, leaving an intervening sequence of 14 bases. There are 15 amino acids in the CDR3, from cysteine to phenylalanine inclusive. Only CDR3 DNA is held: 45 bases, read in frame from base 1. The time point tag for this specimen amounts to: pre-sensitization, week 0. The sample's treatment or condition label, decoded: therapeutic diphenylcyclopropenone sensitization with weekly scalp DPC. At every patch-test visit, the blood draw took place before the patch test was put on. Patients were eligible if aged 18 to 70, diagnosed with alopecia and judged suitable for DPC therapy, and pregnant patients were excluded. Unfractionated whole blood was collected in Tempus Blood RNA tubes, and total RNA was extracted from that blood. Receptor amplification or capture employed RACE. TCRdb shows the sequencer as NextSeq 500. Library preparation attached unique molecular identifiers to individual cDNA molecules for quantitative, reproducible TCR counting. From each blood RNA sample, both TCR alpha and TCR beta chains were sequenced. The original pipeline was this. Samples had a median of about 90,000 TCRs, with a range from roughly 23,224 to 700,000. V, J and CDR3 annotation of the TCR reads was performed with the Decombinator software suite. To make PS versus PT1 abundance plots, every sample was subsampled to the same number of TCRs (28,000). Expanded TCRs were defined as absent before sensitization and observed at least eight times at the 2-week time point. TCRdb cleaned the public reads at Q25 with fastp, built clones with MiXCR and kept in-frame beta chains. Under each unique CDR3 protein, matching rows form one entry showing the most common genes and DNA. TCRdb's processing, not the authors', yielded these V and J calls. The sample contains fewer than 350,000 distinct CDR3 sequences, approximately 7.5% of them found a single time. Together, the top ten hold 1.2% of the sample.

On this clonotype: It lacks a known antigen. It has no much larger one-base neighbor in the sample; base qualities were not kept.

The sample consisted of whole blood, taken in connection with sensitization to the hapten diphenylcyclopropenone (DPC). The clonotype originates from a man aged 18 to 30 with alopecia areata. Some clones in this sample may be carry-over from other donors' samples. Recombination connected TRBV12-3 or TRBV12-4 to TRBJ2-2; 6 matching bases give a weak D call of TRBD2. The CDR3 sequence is CASRPPGLHTGELFF. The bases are TGTGCCAGCAGGCCACCGGGACTTCACACCGGGGAGCTGTTTTTT.